One sample yielded the 12 T cell receptor beta chains listed below, sequenced in a study of response to subunit inactivated influenza vaccine. TCRdb re-called the RT-PCR reads through MiXCR, storing one row per CDR3 protein. The sample gives more than 550,000 distinct CDR3 sequences, 11% of which show up once; about 10% is in the top ten. The sample was also linked to a second study, of T cells expressing NK-cell markers. That source notes: Scientists made TCR beta cDNA using 5'RACE template switching with UMIs.

Sample: PBMCs from blood, taken on the day of vaccination. These TCRs come from a man aged 50 or older who received an inactivated influenza vaccine.

V usage is TRBV27 and J usage is TRBJ1-1; D gene ambiguous. In germline, CDR1 is MNHEY, CDR2 SMNVEV (reference sequence). This CDR3 region has 14 residues. With 3 bases removed from V and 0 bases from J, the gap between germline ends came to 8 bases. The CDR3 reads CASSFSTVNTEAFF. DNA of the CDR3: TGTGCCAGCAGTTTCTCGACGGTGAACACTGAAGCTTTCTTT.

This clonotype was seen ten or more times. V and J are TRBV5-1 and TRBJ1-6, with D tentatively TRBD1 (5 bases). The CDR3 loop spans 15 amino acids. Between the trimmed V and J ends, which lost 4 bases and 5 bases, there was a span of 13 bases. Germline values: CDR1 SGHRS, CDR2 YFSETQ. The CDR3 spells CASSSRQLNNSPLHF. The CDR3, as DNA: TGCGCCAGCAGCAGCCGACAGTTAAATAATTCACCCCTCCACTTT.

The table lists this clonotype with a few counts. This chain connects TRBV19 to TRBJ2-1; D gene unclear. Germline V CDR1 and CDR2: LNHDA, SQIVND (reference sequence). V lost 5 bases, J lost 6 bases, and 8 bases lay in between. The CDR3 has 12 amino acids. CDR3 loop: CASSARFNEQFF. The CDR3 nucleotides read TGTGCCAGTAGTGCGCGTTTCAATGAGCAGTTCTTC.

This clonotype has a count of ten or more. The V call is TRBV27, the J call TRBJ2-1; D is perhaps TRBD2 (5 bases). Germline values: CDR1 MNHEY, CDR2 SMNVEV (reference sequence). This CDR3 has 15 amino acids. V was clipped by 6 bases and J by 0 bases, with 12 bases between them. For the CDR3, the DNA is TGTGCCAGCAGCCAAAAAACTAGCTCCTACAATGAGCAGTTCTTC. It encodes CASSQKTSSYNEQFF.

J is TRBJ1-1 and V is TRBV12-3 or TRBV12-4; D is perhaps TRBD1 (5 bases). V shed 3 bases and J shed 13 bases, with 15 bases lying between them. The CDR3 totals 12 residues. The CDR3 bases are TGTGCCAGCAGTTTTAGGACGGGGGGAGTTTTCTTT. Translating it yields CASSFRTGGVFF.

The chain combines TRBV5-1 with TRBJ1-4; D possibly corresponds to TRBD1 (5 bases). V lost 3 bases and J 0 bases, leaving 12 bases between the germline ends. The germline gives CDR1 SGHRS, CDR2 YFSETQ. The CDR3 is 16 amino acids. The CDR3 spells CASSSGTRATNEKLFF. CDR3 sequence (DNA): TGCGCCAGCAGCTCCGGGACCCGAGCAACTAATGAAAAACTGTTTTTT. Looking up the rest from reference TRBV5-1 and TRBJ1-4 gives the full variable domain: KAGVTQTPRYLIKTRGQQVTLSCSPISGHRSVSWYQQTPGQGLQFLFEYFSETQRNKGNFPGRFSGRQFSNSRSEMNVSTLELGDSALYLCASSSGTRATNEKLFFGSGTQLSVL.

In this sample, this clonotype turned up many times. The germline gene is not matched at one end of the junction; a read error may be the cause. The chain employs TRBV7-2 and TRBJ2-7; 11 bases are shared with TRBD2. CDR1 SGHTA and CDR2 FQGNSA come from the germline V gene. There are 14 residues in the CDR3. The CDR3 sequence: CASSSTSGTYEQYF. In DNA, the CDR3 is TGCGCCAGCAGCTCGACTAGCGGGACCTACGAGCAGTACTTC.

The chain combines TRBV11-2 with TRBJ2-2; D call uncertain. Germline loops: CDR1 SGHAT, CDR2 FQNNGV. V was trimmed by 5 bases and J by 4 bases, leaving 17 bases between them. The CDR3 sequence is 16 residues long. The CDR3 loop is CASSTTVLGFTGELFF. CDR3 DNA: TGTGCCAGCAGCACCACAGTTCTTGGTTTCACCGGGGAGCTGTTTTTT.

V usage is TRBV6-1 and J usage is TRBJ2-3; 7 bases fit TRBD1. Trimming at V came to 2 bases and at J to 1 base, leaving 18 bases not matched to a gene. Germline V gene lookup returns CDR1 MNHNS and CDR2 SASEGT. The CDR3 is made up of 20 amino acids. The CDR3 DNA follows: TGTGCCAGCAGTGAATGGCCCCTAGGGACAGACCCCACAGGCACAGATACGCAGTATTTT. Its translation is CASSEWPLGTDPTGTDTQYF.

This clonotype was counted only a few times. The V call is TRBV2, the J call TRBJ2-5; D possibly uses TRBD1 or TRBD2 (5 bases each). V lost 1 base and J 2 bases, leaving 20 bases between the germline ends. The germline gives CDR1 SNHLY, CDR2 FYNNEI. This CDR3 is 18 amino acids long. Written as DNA, the CDR3 is TGTGCCAGCAGTGAAGAAACCGGGACGTTGATTGTTCAAGAGACCCAGTACTTC. Translating gives CASSEETGTLIVQETQYF.

V and J are TRBV10-2 and TRBJ2-1; no clear D. Germline lookup yields CDR1 WSHSY and CDR2 SAAADI. CDR3 length: 14 amino acids. Trimming cost V 4 bases and J 2 bases, with 9 bases left between them. The CDR3 bases are TGCGCCAGCAGTGTTGACCCCGCCTACAATGAGCAGTTCTTC. Amino acids: CASSVDPAYNEQFF.

In its sample, this clonotype was seen a few times. The rearrangement uses TRBV6-2 or TRBV6-3 and TRBJ2-7; unclear D gene. Germline CDR1 and CDR2: MNHEY and SVGEGT. Trimming removed 2 bases from V and 1 base from J, with 6 bases in between. The CDR3 totals 13 residues. The CDR3 nucleotides are TGTGCCAGCAGTTACCAGGATTCCTACGAGCAGTACTTC. Translated: CASSYQDSYEQYF.